This entry lists 12 T cell receptor beta chains sequenced from one sample in a study of shared clonotypes between healthy human individuals. The naive CD8 population came from CD45RO-negative cells selected for CCR7, without terminally differentiated effector memory CD45RA+ cells. Data came from immunoSEQ multiplex PCR; TCRdb stores just in-frame clones and leaves some out. The sample has around 610,000 clones; about 95% are singletons. Sequenced sample: naive CD8+ T cells sorted from blood. The source of these receptors is a woman aged 25-40 years in good health.

The genes are TRBV14 and TRBJ2-7; D not certain. The CDR3 contains 13 residues. Trimming pared 4 bases from V and 6 bases from J, leaving 13 bases between. The germline V gene encodes CDR1 SGHDN and CDR2 FVKESK. The CDR3 bases are TGTGCCAGCAGCCCCACGGGTCTCGGCGAGCAGTACTTC. Protein product: CASSPTGLGEQYF.

The chain has TRBV19 and TRBJ2-1, with TRBD2 matching 7 bases. Germline values: CDR1 LNHDA, CDR2 SQIVND (reference sequence). CDR3 length equals 15 residues. J gave up 0 bases and V 5 bases, and 4 bases lay outside the gene matches. In DNA form, the CDR3 reads TGTGCCAGTAGTTCGGTAGCGGGCTCCTACAATGAGCAGTTCTTC. Amino acids: CASSSVAGSYNEQFF.

This clone was seen only a few times. The CDR3 sequence: CASSTTTRNTEAFF. CDR3 sequence (DNA): TGTGCCAGCAGTACCACCACAAGGAACACTGAAGCTTTCTTT. The chain couples TRBV6-5 to TRBJ1-1, with D hard to call. V lost 5 bases, J lost 1 base, and 11 bases lay in between. CDR1 and CDR2 from the germline V gene are MNHEY and SVGAGI. The CDR3 is 14 amino acids.

This rearrangement joins TRBV6-1 to TRBJ2-2; 7 bases fit TRBD1. This CDR3 is 15 amino acids long. Trimming at V came to 1 base and at J to 4 bases, leaving 3 bases not matched to a gene. Germline loops: CDR1 MNHNS, CDR2 SASEGT. This CDR3 is CASSEGTGLTGELFF. CDR3 nucleotides: TGTGCCAGCAGTGAAGGGACAGGCCTCACCGGGGAGCTGTTTTTT.

V usage is TRBV5-1 and J usage is TRBJ2-7, with 7 bases identical to TRBD2. Germline values: CDR1 SGHRS, CDR2 YFSETQ. V was clipped by 5 bases and J by 2 bases; unmatched bases: 7. The CDR3 spans 14 residues. The CDR3 loop reads CASSVGGMTYEQYF. As DNA, the CDR3 is TGCGCCAGCAGTGTGGGAGGGATGACCTACGAGCAGTACTTC.

The chain combines TRBV6-1 with TRBJ1-1; TRBD1 might be the D (5 bases). Trimming removed 5 bases at V and 5 bases at J, with 15 bases between. This CDR3 is built from 14 residues. Germline-derived CDR1 and CDR2 are MNHNS and SASEGT. CDR3 in amino acids: CASSSLGGGTEAFF. CDR3 nucleotides: TGTGCCAGCAGTTCCTTGGGCGGGGGGACTGAAGCTTTCTTT.

V is TRBV19 and J is TRBJ2-7; tentative D call: TRBD1 (6 bases). The ends were cut back, 8 bases at V and 3 bases at J, with 14 bases in the middle. This CDR3 is built from 13 residues. Germline V gene sequence: CDR1 LNHDA, CDR2 SQIVND (reference sequence). The CDR3 region has the DNA TGTGCCAGTCGCGCTCAGGGGCTCTACGAGCAGTACTTC. Its translation is CASRAQGLYEQYF. The variable domain in full, completed from reference TRBV19 and TRBJ2-7, reads DGGITQSPKYLFRKEGQNVTLSCEQNLNHDAMYWYRQDPGQGLRLIYYSQIVNDFQKGDIAEGYSVSREKKESFPLTVTSAQKNPTAFYLCASRAQGLYEQYFGPGTRLTVT.

The V call is TRBV27, the J call TRBJ1-1; D is undetermined. The CDR3 totals 14 residues. Deletions cut 1 base from V and 1 base from J, with 7 bases between. Germline loops: CDR1 MNHEY, CDR2 SMNVEV (reference sequence). CDR3 DNA sequence: TGTGCCAGCAGTTTATGGGCCACGAACACTGAAGCTTTCTTT. Its translation: CASSLWATNTEAFF.

This sequence joins TRBV9 and TRBJ2-7; perhaps TRBD2 as D (5 bases). Trimming cost V 2 bases and J 0 bases, with 12 bases left between them. Germline V gene sequence: CDR1 SGDLS, CDR2 YYNGEE. CDR3 size: 15 residues. CDR3 sequence (DNA): TGTGCCAGCAGCGTTTGGGGAGATAGCTCCTACGAGCAGTACTTC. This translates into CASSVWGDSSYEQYF.

This chain connects TRBV5-8 to TRBJ1-4; unclear D gene. This CDR3 spans 15 amino acids. CDR1 and CDR2 (germline): SGHTS, YDEGEE. Deletions cut 0 bases from V and 0 bases from J, with 6 bases between. CDR3 DNA sequence: TGTGCCAGCAGCTTGGGCAGTGCAACTAATGAAAAACTGTTTTTT. Translated: CASSLGSATNEKLFF.

The chain is built from TRBV5-4 and TRBJ2-1; 7 bases fit TRBD2. CDR3 length equals 13 residues. V trimming: 4 bases; J trimming: 8 bases; junction bases outside the gene matches: 6. The germline gives CDR1 SGHNT, CDR2 YYREEE (reference sequence). The DNA for the CDR3 is TGTGCCAGCAGCGGACTAGAGTCAGATGAGCAGTTCTTC. Protein product: CASSGLESDEQFF.

This rearrangement joins TRBV28 to TRBJ2-3, with 7 bases matching TRBD2. Germline lookup yields CDR1 MDHEN and CDR2 SYDVKM. V was pared by 5 bases and J by 2 bases, with 13 bases of the junction left unmatched. The CDR3 has 17 residues. CDR3 in amino acids: CASSTRRSSGDTDTQYF. CDR3 DNA: TGTGCCAGCAGTACCCGCCGGTCTAGCGGAGACACAGATACGCAGTATTTT.